This T cell receptor beta chain was documented in a study of shared clonotypes between healthy human individuals. Study-wide results and caveats: Only blood samples were collected, and tissue repertoires likely differ.

This clone was seen once. What it recognizes is unknown. The CDR3 is made up of 20 amino acids. The protocol was immunoSEQ multiplex PCR, while the TCRdb copy is restricted to in-frame clones and leaves out a portion. The table includes 2 million to 2.5 million clones, around 95% detected once. Material for sequencing was naive CD4+ T cells sorted from blood. Subset specified: CD45RA+ positively selected. The receptor comes from a young man in good health. V gene TRBV21-1 combines with J gene TRBJ2-5; the table calls TRBD1, which could not be checked here. TRBV21-1 is flagged as a pseudogene. For the CDR3, the DNA is TGTGCCAGCAGCAAAGCCTTAGGACAGGGTGGGGGACCCGCATCGGAGACCCAGTACTTC. Amino acids: CASSKALGQGGGPASETQYF.